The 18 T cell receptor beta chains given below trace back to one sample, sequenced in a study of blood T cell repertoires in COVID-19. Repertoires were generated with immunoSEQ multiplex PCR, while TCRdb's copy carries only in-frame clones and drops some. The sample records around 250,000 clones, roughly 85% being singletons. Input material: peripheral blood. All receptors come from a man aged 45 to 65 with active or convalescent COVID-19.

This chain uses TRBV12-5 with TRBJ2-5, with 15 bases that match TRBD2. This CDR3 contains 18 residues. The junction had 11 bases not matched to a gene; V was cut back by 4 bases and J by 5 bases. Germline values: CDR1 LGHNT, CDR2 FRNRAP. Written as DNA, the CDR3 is TGTGCTAGTGGTTCGGGACTAGCGGGAGGCGTGGTTCCGGAGACCCAGTACTTC. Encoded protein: CASGSGLAGGVVPETQYF.

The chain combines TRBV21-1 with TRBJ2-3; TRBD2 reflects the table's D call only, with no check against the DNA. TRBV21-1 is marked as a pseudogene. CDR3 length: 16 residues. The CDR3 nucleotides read TGTGCCAGCAGCAAAGACCCGTCGGGGTACACAGATACGCAGTATTTT. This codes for CASSKDPSGYTDTQYF.

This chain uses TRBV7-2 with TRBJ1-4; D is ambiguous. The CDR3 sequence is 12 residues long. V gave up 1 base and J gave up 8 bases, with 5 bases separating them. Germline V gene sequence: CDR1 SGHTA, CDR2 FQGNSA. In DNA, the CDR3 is TGTGCCAGCAGCTTAGAGCGGGAAAAACTGTTTTTT. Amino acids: CASSLEREKLFF.

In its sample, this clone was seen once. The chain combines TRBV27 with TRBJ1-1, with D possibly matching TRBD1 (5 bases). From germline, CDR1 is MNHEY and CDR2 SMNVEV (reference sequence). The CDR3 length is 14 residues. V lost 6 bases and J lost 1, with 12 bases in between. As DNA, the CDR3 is TGTGCCAGCAGATTTGGACATTCGAACACTGAAGCTTTCTTT. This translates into CASRFGHSNTEAFF.

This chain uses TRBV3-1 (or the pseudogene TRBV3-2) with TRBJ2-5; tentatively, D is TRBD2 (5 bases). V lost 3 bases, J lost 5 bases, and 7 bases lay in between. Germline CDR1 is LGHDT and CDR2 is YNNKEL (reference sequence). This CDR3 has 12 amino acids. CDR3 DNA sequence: TGTGCCAGCAGCCAGCGGGCGGAGACCCAGTACTTC. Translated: CASSQRAETQYF.

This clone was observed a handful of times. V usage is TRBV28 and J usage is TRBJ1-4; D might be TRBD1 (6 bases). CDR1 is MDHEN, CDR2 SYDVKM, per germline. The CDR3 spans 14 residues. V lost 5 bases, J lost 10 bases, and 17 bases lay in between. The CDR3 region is CASSLEGGRGKLFF. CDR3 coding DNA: TGTGCCAGCAGTCTCGAGGGGGGGCGCGGAAAACTGTTTTTT.

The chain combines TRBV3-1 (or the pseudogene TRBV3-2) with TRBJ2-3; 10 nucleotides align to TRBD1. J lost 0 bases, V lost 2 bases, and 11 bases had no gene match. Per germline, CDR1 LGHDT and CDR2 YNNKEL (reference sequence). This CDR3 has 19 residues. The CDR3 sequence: CASSQQPGTGDQSTDTQYF. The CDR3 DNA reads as TGTGCCAGCAGCCAACAACCCGGGACAGGGGACCAGAGCACAGATACGCAGTATTTT.

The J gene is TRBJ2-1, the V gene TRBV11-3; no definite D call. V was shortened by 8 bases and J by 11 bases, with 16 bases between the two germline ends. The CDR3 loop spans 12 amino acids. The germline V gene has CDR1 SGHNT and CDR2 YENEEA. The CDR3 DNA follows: TGTGCCAGCTCCATGTCCCCACAAAAGCAGTTCTTC. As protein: CASSMSPQKQFF.

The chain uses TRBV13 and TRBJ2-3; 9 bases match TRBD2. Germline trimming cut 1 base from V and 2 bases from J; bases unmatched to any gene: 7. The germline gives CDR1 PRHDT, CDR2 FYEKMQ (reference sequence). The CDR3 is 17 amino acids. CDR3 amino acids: CASSLVGLAGITDTQYF. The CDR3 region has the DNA TGTGCCAGCAGCTTAGTAGGGCTAGCGGGGATCACAGATACGCAGTATTTT.

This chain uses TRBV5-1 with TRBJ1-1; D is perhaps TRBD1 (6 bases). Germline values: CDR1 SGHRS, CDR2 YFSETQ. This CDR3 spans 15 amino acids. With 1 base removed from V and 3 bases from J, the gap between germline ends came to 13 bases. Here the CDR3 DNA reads TGCGCCAGCAGCTTGTCGGGGGCGGGGGACACTGAAGCTTTCTTT. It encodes CASSLSGAGDTEAFF.

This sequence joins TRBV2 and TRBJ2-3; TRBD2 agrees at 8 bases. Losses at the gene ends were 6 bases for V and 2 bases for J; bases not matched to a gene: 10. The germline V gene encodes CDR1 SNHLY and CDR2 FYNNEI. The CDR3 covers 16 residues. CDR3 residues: CASRPQRAGATDTQYF. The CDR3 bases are TGTGCCAGCAGGCCCCAGAGAGCGGGAGCCACAGATACGCAGTATTTT.

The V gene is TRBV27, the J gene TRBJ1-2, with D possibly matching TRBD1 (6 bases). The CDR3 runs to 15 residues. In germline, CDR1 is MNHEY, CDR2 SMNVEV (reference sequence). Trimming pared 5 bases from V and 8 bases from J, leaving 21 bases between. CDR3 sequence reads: CASSRRQAQVGGYTF. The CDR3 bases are TGTGCCAGCAGTCGTCGACAGGCACAGGTGGGGGGCTACACCTTC.

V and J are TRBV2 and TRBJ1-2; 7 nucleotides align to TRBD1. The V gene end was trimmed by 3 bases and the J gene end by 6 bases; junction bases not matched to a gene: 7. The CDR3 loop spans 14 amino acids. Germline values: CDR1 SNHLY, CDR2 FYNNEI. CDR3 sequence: CASSDHGTVNGYTF. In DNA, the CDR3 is TGTGCCAGCAGTGACCACGGGACAGTCAATGGCTACACCTTC. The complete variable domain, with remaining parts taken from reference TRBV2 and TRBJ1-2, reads EPEVTQTPSHQVTQMGQEVILRCVPISNHLYFYWYRQILGQKVEFLVSFYNNEISEKSEIFDDQFSVERPDGSNFTLKIRSTKLEDSAMYFCASSDHGTVNGYTFGSGTRLTVV.

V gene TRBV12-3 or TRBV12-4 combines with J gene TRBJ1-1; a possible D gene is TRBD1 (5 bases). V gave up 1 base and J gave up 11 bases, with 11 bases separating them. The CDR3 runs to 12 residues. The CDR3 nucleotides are TGTGCCAGCAGTTTAGAGGGGAGGTTCGCTTTCTTT. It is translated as CASSLEGRFAFF.

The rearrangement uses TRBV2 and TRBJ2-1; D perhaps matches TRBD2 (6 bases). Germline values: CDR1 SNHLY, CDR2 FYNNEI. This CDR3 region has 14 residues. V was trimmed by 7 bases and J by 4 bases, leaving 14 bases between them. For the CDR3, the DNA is TGTGCCAGCACCCCGGGACTCCTATACAATGAGCAGTTCTTC. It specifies CASTPGLLYNEQFF.

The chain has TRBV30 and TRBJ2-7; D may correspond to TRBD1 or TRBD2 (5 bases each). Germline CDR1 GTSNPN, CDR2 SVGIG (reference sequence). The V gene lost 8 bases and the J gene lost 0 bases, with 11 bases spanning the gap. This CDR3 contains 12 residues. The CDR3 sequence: CAGGRSSYEQYF. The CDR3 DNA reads TGTGCCGGGGGACGGAGCTCCTACGAGCAGTACTTC.

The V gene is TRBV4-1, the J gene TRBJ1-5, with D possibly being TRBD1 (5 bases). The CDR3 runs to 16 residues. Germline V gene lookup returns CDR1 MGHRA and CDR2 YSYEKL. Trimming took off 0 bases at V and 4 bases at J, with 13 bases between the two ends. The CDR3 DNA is TGCGCCAGCAGCCAAGAGGGGCCCAGGGTAAATCAGCCCCAGCATTTT. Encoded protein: CASSQEGPRVNQPQHF.

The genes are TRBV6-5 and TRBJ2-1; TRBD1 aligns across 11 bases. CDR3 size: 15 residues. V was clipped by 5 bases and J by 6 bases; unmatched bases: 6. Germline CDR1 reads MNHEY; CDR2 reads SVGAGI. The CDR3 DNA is TGTGCCAGCAGTAATGGACAGGGGGCGAGCAATGAGCAGTTCTTC. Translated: CASSNGQGASNEQFF.